This TCR beta chain originates from a study of response to subunit inactivated influenza vaccine. Each CDR3 protein gets one entry after TCRdb re-called the RT-PCR reads with MiXCR. The profile shows a few hundred thousand distinct CDR3 sequences, less than 7.5% of them singletons. The sample holds many counts of this clonotype. Germline values: CDR1 MNHEY, CDR2 SVGEGT. Deletions cut 6 bases from V and 6 bases from J, with 15 bases between. CDR3 size: 13 residues. The chain is built from TRBV6-2 or TRBV6-3 and TRBJ2-7; TRBD1 is a possible D gene (5 bases). Here the sequenced sample was PBMCs from blood, taken around 25 months after vaccination. The TCR sequence derives from a man in his fifties or sixties who received an inactivated influenza vaccine. The CDR3 coding sequence is TGTGCCAGCAGACCTGGGGCAGTCAGCGAGCAGTACTTC. Amino acids: CASRPGAVSEQYF.